This TCR beta chain was documented in a study of low-dose radiotherapy and immunotherapy resistance in tumors. Study at large: Per fraction, Cohort 1 was given 0.5 Gy every 2 weeks, for a total of 6.5 Gy.

As for time point: after trial treatment. Stated treatment: LDRT plus nivolumab, ipilimumab, low-dose cyclophosphamide and aspirin (RACIN trial). TRAV- and TRBV-specific primers primed first-strand cDNA, covering alpha and beta chains. The authors ran 15 to 20 PCR cycles to amplify TCRs with a constant-region primer and V-primer adapter. TCRdb re-called the reads through MiXCR, storing one row per CDR3 protein. The repertoire holds just over 90,000 distinct CDR3 sequences, with 20% to 25% as singletons. This clonotype was detected only a few times. The sequence was collected from a female donor with ovarian cancer. This material consisted of PBMCs, taken after low-dose radiotherapy plus immunotherapy.

CDR3 region: CAWTGGKTQYF. CDR3 DNA sequence: TGTGCCTGGACAGGGGGTAAGACCCAGTACTTC. The rearrangement links TRBV30 to TRBJ2-5; 7 bases are shared with TRBD1. Germline V gives CDR1 GTSNPN, CDR2 SVGIG (reference sequence). V shed 4 bases and J 6 bases; nucleotides not matched to a gene: 2. The CDR3 contains 11 residues.